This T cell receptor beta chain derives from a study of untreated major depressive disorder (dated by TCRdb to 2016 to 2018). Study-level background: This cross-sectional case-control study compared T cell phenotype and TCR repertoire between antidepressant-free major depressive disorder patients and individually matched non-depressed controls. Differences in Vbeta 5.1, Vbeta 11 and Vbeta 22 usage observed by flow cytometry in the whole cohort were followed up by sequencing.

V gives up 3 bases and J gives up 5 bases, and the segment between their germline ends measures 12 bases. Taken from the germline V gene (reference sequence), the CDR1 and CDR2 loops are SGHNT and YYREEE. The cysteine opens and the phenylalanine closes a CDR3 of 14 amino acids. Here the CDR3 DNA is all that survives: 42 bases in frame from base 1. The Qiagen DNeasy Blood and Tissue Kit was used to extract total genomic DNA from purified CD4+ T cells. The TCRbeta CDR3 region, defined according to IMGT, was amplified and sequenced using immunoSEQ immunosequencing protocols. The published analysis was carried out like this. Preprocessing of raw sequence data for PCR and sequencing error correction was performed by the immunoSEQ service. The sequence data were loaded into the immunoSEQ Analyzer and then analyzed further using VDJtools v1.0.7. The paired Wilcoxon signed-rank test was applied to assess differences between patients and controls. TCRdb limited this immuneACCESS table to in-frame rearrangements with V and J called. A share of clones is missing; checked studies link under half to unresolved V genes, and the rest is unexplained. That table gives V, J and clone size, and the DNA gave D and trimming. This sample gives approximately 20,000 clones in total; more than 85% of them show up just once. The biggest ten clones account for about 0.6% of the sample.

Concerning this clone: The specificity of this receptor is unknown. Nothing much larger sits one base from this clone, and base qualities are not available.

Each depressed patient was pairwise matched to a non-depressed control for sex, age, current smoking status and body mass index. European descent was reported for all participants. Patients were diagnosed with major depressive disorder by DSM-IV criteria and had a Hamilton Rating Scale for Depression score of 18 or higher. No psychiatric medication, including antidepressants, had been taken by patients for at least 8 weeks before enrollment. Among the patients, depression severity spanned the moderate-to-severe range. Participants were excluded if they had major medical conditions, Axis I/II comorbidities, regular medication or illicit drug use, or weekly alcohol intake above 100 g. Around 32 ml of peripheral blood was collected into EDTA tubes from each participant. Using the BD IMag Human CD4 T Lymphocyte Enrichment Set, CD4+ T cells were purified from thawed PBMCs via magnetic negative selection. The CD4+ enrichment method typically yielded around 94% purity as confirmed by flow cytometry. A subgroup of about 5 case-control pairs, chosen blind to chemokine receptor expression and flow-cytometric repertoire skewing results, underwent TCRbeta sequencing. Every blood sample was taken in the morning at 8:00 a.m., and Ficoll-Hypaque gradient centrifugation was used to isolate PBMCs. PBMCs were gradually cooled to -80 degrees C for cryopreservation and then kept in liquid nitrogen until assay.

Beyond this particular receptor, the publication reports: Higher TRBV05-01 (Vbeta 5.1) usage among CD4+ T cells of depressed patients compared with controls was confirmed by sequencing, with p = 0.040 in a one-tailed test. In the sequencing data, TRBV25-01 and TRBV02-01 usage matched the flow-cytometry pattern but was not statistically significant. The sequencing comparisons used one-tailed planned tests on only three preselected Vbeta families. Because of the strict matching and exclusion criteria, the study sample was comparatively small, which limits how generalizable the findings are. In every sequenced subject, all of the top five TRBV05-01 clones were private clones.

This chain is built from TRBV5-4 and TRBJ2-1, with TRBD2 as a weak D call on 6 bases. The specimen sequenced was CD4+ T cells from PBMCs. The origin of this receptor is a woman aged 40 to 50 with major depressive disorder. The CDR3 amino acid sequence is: CASSSPGENNEQFF. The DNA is TGTGCCAGCAGCTCGCCGGGGGAGAACAATGAGCAGTTCTTC. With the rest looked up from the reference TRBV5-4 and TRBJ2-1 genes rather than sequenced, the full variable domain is ETGVTQSPTHLIKTRGQQVTLRCSSQSGHNTVSWYQQALGQGPQFIFQYYREEENGRGNFPPRFSGLQFPNYSSELNVNALELDDSALYLCASSSPGENNEQFFGPGTRLTVL.